Listed below are T cell receptor beta chains from one sample, sequenced in a study of metastatic and nonmetastatic thyroid tumors. TCRdb reanalyzed the PCR reads with MiXCR. The sample consists of 39,000 or so clones, more than 45% of them appearing once. The sequenced sample consisted of tumor tissue. The source is a male donor with papillary thyroid cancer or a benign thyroid nodule (not recorded which). Some clones in this sample may be carry-over from other donors' samples. The CDR3 runs from the conserved cysteine through the conserved F or W. The D gene is left open where the match is weak. Where a row states a size, it is once, few, many or the class of an expanded clone; other rows omit it.

D	V	size	J	CDR3	DNA
-	TRBV5-1	-	TRBJ2-5	CASSLVGGGGETQYF	TGCGCCAGCAGCTTGGTAGGGGGTGGTGGAGAGACCCAGTACTTC
TRBD2	TRBV5-1	-	TRBJ2-3	CASSLASGNTDTQYF	TGCGCCAGCAGCTTGGCTAGCGGGAACACAGATACGCAGTATTTT
-	TRBV5-1	-	TRBJ2-1	CASSLGGGSIGEQFF	TGCGCCAGCAGCTTGGGCGGAGGGAGCATAGGTGAGCAGTTCTTC
TRBD1	TRBV11-2	-	TRBJ1-2	CASNNLGQGVLGYGYTF	TGTGCCAGCAACAATCTAGGACAGGGGGTTTTGGGCTATGGCTACACCTTC
TRBD1	TRBV30	few	TRBJ1-1	CAWSSGQGVTEAFF	TGTGCCTGGAGCTCGGGACAGGGGGTAACTGAAGCTTTCTTT
-	TRBV6-1	-	TRBJ2-2	CASSELTSWESTGELFF	TGTGCCAGCAGTGAACTCACTAGCTGGGAGTCAACCGGGGAGCTGTTTTTT
-	TRBV12-3/TRBV12-4	few	TRBJ2-1	CASSFMALANEQFF	TGTGCCAGCAGTTTCATGGCACTAGCCAATGAGCAGTTCTTC
-	TRBV3-1	-	TRBJ1-3	CASSQEGGGNTIYF	TGTGCCAGCAGCCAAGAGGGTGGTGGAAACACCATATATTTT
-	TRBV14	-	TRBJ1-6	CASSQVGGDLSSPLHF	TGTGCCAGCAGCCAAGTAGGTGGGGATTTGAGTTCACCCCTCCACTTT
-	TRBV20-1	-	TRBJ2-3	CSAPPFPTTNTDTQYF	TGCAGTGCCCCTCCGTTCCCAACAACAAACACAGATACGCAGTATTTT
TRBD1	TRBV5-6	-	TRBJ2-5	CASRQGASETQYF	TGTGCCAGCAGGCAGGGGGCGTCAGAGACCCAGTACTTC
-	TRBV5-5	-	TRBJ1-2	CASSYAGDGYTF	TGTGCCAGCAGCTACGCGGGGGATGGCTACACCTTC
TRBD2	TRBV4-1	many	TRBJ2-3	CASSQARLAGGSTDTQYF	TGCGCCAGCAGCCAAGCCCGACTAGCGGGGGGTAGCACAGATACGCAGTATTTT
-	TRBV2	-	TRBJ1-5	CASGSGEGQPQHF	TGTGCCAGCGGGTCAGGGGAAGGTCAGCCCCAGCATTTT
TRBD1	TRBV19	-	TRBJ2-7	CASKDRDEQYF	TGTGCCAGTAAGGACAGGGACGAGCAGTACTTC
-	TRBV5-6	-	TRBJ2-7	CASSLTSRRNSDEQYF	TGTGCCAGCAGCTTGACAAGTCGGAGGAACTCCGACGAGCAGTACTTC
-	TRBV20-1	hyperexpanded	TRBJ2-7	CSARDRRISYEQYF	TGCAGTGCTAGAGATAGGCGGATCTCCTACGAGCAGTACTTC
-	TRBV18	-	TRBJ2-1	CASSPIKQGSEQFF	TGTGCCAGCTCACCAATAAAACAGGGATCTGAGCAGTTCTTC
TRBD1	TRBV6-1	few	TRBJ1-2	CASSSAGQVFYGYTF	TGTGCCAGCAGTTCCGCCGGACAGGTCTTCTATGGCTACACCTTC
TRBD1	TRBV27	-	TRBJ1-1	CASSLSRTGIGTEAFF	TGTGCCAGCAGTTTATCTAGGACAGGGATTGGCACTGAAGCTTTCTTT
TRBD2	TRBV11-2	few	TRBJ2-3	CASSFQTSGSTDTQYF	TGTGCCAGCAGCTTCCAGACTAGCGGAAGCACAGATACGCAGTATTTT
TRBD1	TRBV6-1	-	TRBJ1-2	CASSPIIDRANYGYTF	TGTGCCAGCAGCCCAATTATAGACAGGGCTAACTATGGCTACACCTTC
TRBD1	TRBV20-1	once	TRBJ1-1	CSARVQGFEAFF	TGCAGTGCTAGAGTACAGGGGTTTGAAGCTTTCTTT
-	TRBV19	-	TRBJ2-7	CATSDRDEQYF	TGTGCCACGTCGGACCGCGACGAGCAGTACTTC
-	TRBV20-1	once	TRBJ1-1	CSARGDPLTEAFF	TGCAGTGCTAGAGGGGACCCCCTGACTGAAGCTTTCTTT
-	TRBV15	-	TRBJ1-2	CATSRDRGAYGYTF	TGTGCCACCAGCAGAGATCGAGGAGCCTATGGCTACACCTTC
TRBD2	TRBV24-1	few	TRBJ2-2	CATRASGSAGELFF	TGTGCCACCAGGGCTAGCGGGAGCGCCGGGGAGCTGTTTTTT
TRBD1	TRBV28	few	TRBJ1-2	CASRSGTGYGYTF	TGTGCCAGCAGATCCGGGACAGGGTATGGCTACACCTTC
-	TRBV18	-	TRBJ1-5	CASSFSTQSGEPQHF	TGTGCCAGCTCATTCTCGACCCAGTCGGGGGAGCCCCAGCATTTT
-	TRBV18	-	TRBJ2-7	CASSPTPRSYEQYF	TGTGCCAGCTCACCAACTCCTAGGAGCTACGAGCAGTACTTC
-	TRBV12-3/TRBV12-4	-	TRBJ2-7	CASSFDGYEQYF	TGTGCCAGCAGTTTTGACGGTTACGAGCAGTACTTC
TRBD2	TRBV11-3	-	TRBJ2-7	CASRRAGAGSEQYF	TGTGCCAGCAGACGAGCGGGGGCGGGGTCCGAGCAGTACTTC
TRBD1	TRBV6-1	-	TRBJ1-6	CASSEEWGWDREEPLHF	TGTGCCAGCAGTGAAGAGTGGGGTTGGGACAGAGAAGAACCCCTCCACTTT
-	TRBV20-1	large	TRBJ1-2	CSAWTANYGYTF	TGCAGTGCTTGGACAGCTAACTATGGCTACACCTTC
-	TRBV6-2/TRBV6-3	few	TRBJ1-5	CASNIAGGNQPQHF	TGTGCCAGCAATATTGCTGGGGGCAATCAGCCCCAGCATTTT
-	TRBV15	few	TRBJ1-5	CATSREQDQPQHF	TGTGCCACCAGCAGAGAGCAGGATCAGCCCCAGCATTTT
-	TRBV27	-	TRBJ2-6	CASSLALDSGANVLTF	TGTGCCAGCAGTCTAGCACTCGACTCTGGGGCCAACGTCCTGACTTTC
TRBD1	TRBV20-1	-	TRBJ2-7	CSAAVQGAMYEQYF	TGCAGTGCCGCGGTACAGGGGGCTATGTACGAGCAGTACTTC
-	TRBV19	few	TRBJ2-1	CASSILAGDSGEQFF	TGTGCCAGTAGTATACTAGCTGGGGATTCGGGTGAGCAGTTCTTC